These 23 T cell receptor beta chains share one sample of origin, sequenced in a study of T cell responses to AZD1222 COVID-19 vaccine. Sequencing was performed with immunoSEQ multiplex PCR; in TCRdb, only in-frame clones are kept and a portion is missing. The repertoire holds roughly 100,000 clones, with roughly 93% as singletons. The sequences come from peripheral blood, collected on day 0 of AZD1222 vaccination. The receptors stem from an adult in good health.

V and J are TRBV6-4 and TRBJ2-3; D gene uncertain. V was trimmed by 6 bases and J by 0 bases, leaving 7 bases between them. The germline gives CDR1 MRHNA, CDR2 SNTAGT. The CDR3 length is 13 residues. This chain's CDR3 is CASSASSTDTQYF. DNA for the CDR3: TGTGCCAGCAGCGCCTCGAGCACAGATACGCAGTATTTT.

A few counts support this clone. V usage is TRBV5-1 and J usage is TRBJ2-7, with a possible D match to TRBD2 (5 bases). This CDR3 has 14 amino acids. CDR1 is SGHRS and CDR2 is YFSETQ in the germline V gene. Trimming removed 1 base at V and 7 bases at J, with 15 bases between. For the CDR3, the DNA is TGCGCCAGCAGCTTGTTCGGGGAATACGGGGAGCAGTACTTC. It specifies CASSLFGEYGEQYF.

The J gene is TRBJ2-7, the V gene TRBV27, with D possibly TRBD1 on 6 matching bases. With 5 bases removed from V and 7 bases from J, the gap between germline ends came to 15 bases. This CDR3 region has 13 residues. The germline V gene encodes CDR1 MNHEY and CDR2 SMNVEV (reference sequence). As DNA, the CDR3 is TGTGCCAGCAGTCGGGACACCCTTATGGAGCAGTACTTC. This codes for CASSRDTLMEQYF.

This chain uses TRBV15 with TRBJ2-5; D gene uncertain. V was trimmed by 1 base and J by 4 bases, leaving 7 bases between them. Germline CDR1 LNHNV, CDR2 YYDKDF (reference sequence). This CDR3 region has 13 residues. The CDR3 DNA reads as TGTGCCACCAGCAGAGCTCCCGCAGAGACCCAGTACTTC. Translating gives CATSRAPAETQYF.

The rearrangement joins TRBV18 to TRBJ2-2; TRBD1 agrees at 7 bases. The CDR3 sequence is 15 residues long. After removal of 1 base from V and 8 bases from J, the junction contained 7 bases not matched to a gene. Germline V lookup: CDR1 KGHSH, CDR2 LQKENI. The DNA of the CDR3 is TGTGCCAGCTCACCACGAACAGGGGATATGGGGGAGCTGTTTTTT. Translated: CASSPRTGDMGELFF.

This clone came up once. The chain uses TRBV19 and TRBJ2-7; 10 nucleotides line up with TRBD2. The CDR3 is 16 amino acids. Germline lookup yields CDR1 LNHDA and CDR2 SQIVND (reference sequence). V lost 5 bases, J lost 3 bases, and 10 bases stayed unmatched. CDR3 nucleotide sequence: TGTGCCAGTAGTCTTACCGGGACTAGCGCCGACTACGAGCAGTACTTC. Encoded protein: CASSLTGTSADYEQYF.

The chain uses TRBV9 and TRBJ1-3; tentatively, D is TRBD1 (5 bases). This CDR3 spans 18 amino acids. Germline lookup yields CDR1 SGDLS and CDR2 YYNGEE. Trimming left V 3 bases short and J 3 bases short, with 22 bases between. CDR3 loop: CASSGSFNRPDVGNTIYF. For the CDR3, the DNA is TGTGCCAGCAGCGGCAGCTTTAACAGGCCCGATGTTGGAAACACCATATATTTT.

The gene calls are TRBV7-9 and TRBJ1-1, with D perhaps TRBD1 (5 bases). Germline V lookup: CDR1 SEHNR, CDR2 FQNEAQ (reference sequence). Trimming pared 3 bases from V and 4 bases from J, leaving 12 bases between. This CDR3 has 14 residues. In DNA form, the CDR3 reads TGTGCCAGCAGCTTTGAGGGGATGAGCACTGAAGCTTTCTTT. Amino acid sequence: CASSFEGMSTEAFF. Using reference TRBV7-9 and TRBJ1-1 for the parts outside the CDR3, the full variable domain is DTGVSQNPRHKITKRGQNVTFRCDPISEHNRLYWYRQTLGQGPEFLTYFQNEAQLEKSRLLSDRFSAERPKGSFSTLEIQRTEQGDSAMYLCASSFEGMSTEAFFGQGTRLTVV.

The chain joins TRBV5-4 to TRBJ2-1; 7 bases agree with TRBD1. The trim removed 4 bases at V and 2 bases at J, leaving 6 bases unmatched. The CDR3 contains 15 residues. Germline V gene sequence: CDR1 SGHNT, CDR2 YYREEE (reference sequence). The CDR3: CASSRRDRTYNEQFF. The DNA of the CDR3 is TGTGCCAGCAGCCGCCGGGACAGAACCTACAATGAGCAGTTCTTC.

The chain employs TRBV24-1 and TRBJ2-1; D gene uncertain. V lost 2 bases, J lost 11 bases, and 12 bases lay in between. Germline assignment: CDR1 KGHDR and CDR2 SFDVKD. The CDR3 is 13 amino acids. Written as DNA, the CDR3 is TGTGCCACCAGTGATTCGGGTGGCCGCAAGCAGTTCTTC. Translation gives CATSDSGGRKQFF.

The chain links TRBV25-1 to TRBJ2-1, with D unresolved. Trimming removed 2 bases from V and 9 bases from J, with 11 bases in between. Germline CDR1 MGHDK, CDR2 SYGVNS. The CDR3 sequence is 13 residues long. CDR3 coding DNA: TGTGCCAGCAGTGAAATTGGATGGGGTGAGCAGTTCTTC. Its translation is CASSEIGWGEQFF.

This clone was recorded only once. Compared with germline, one end of the junction differs, possibly owing to a read error. CDR3 loop: CASSRSGAGANFGYTF. In DNA form, the CDR3 reads TGTGCCAGCAGCCGCTCCGGGGCGGGGGCTAACTTTGGCTACACCTTC. The V and J genes are TRBV7-2 and TRBJ1-2, with D possibly being TRBD1 (6 bases). The germline CDR1 and CDR2 sequences are SGHTA and FQGNSA. The CDR3 is made up of 16 amino acids.

V usage is TRBV7-8 and J usage is TRBJ2-4; possible D gene TRBD1, 6 bases. Germline V CDR1 and CDR2: SGHVS, FQNEAQ. The CDR3 loop spans 16 amino acids. V was pared by 1 base and J by 6 bases, with 16 bases between. The chain's CDR3 is CASSLGVVAQGNIQYF. DNA for the CDR3: TGTGCCAGCAGCTTAGGAGTTGTTGCACAGGGAAACATTCAGTACTTC.

The chain combines TRBV15 with TRBJ2-5; a possible D gene is TRBD1 (5 bases). Germline lookup yields CDR1 LNHNV and CDR2 YYDKDF (reference sequence). This CDR3 has 15 amino acids. The germline V and J ends were trimmed by 0 bases and 3 bases, with 11 bases remaining between them. The CDR3 DNA sequence: TGTGCCACCAGCAGAGATGGCAGGGCTGAAGAGACCCAGTACTTC. Translated, it gives CATSRDGRAEETQYF.

V usage is TRBV4-1 and J usage is TRBJ1-2; D perhaps matches TRBD1 (5 bases). CDR3 length: 15 amino acids. Looked up from germline, CDR1 is MGHRA and CDR2 is YSYEKL. The germline V and J ends were trimmed by 1 base and 8 bases, with 17 bases remaining between them. CDR3 bases: TGCGCCAGCAGCCAAGTTAGGCAGGGCGTAGGGGGCTACACCTTC. Its translation: CASSQVRQGVGGYTF.

The chain joins TRBV5-4 to TRBJ1-2; the match to TRBD1 covers 7 bases. After removal of 1 base from V and 4 bases from J, the junction contained 10 bases not matched to a gene. From germline, CDR1 is SGHNT and CDR2 YYREEE (reference sequence). This CDR3 region has 16 residues. CDR3 sequence: CASSLRNRDRGYGYTF. For the CDR3, the DNA is TGTGCCAGCAGCTTGAGGAACCGGGACAGAGGCTATGGCTACACCTTC.

The chain employs TRBV7-3 and TRBJ2-3; 7 bases map to TRBD1. The junction had 5 bases not matched to a gene; V was cut back by 5 bases and J by 3 bases. The CDR3 sequence is 14 residues long. The germline V gene has CDR1 SGHTA and CDR2 FQGTGA. This CDR3 reads CASSQTGTTDTQYF. The DNA of the CDR3 is TGTGCCAGCAGCCAGACAGGGACGACAGATACGCAGTATTTT.

This clone has a single count. The chain has TRBV19 and TRBJ1-5; 8 bases are a match to TRBD1. The CDR3 covers 15 residues. Germline V gives CDR1 LNHDA, CDR2 SQIVND (reference sequence). The J segment lost 9 bases and the V segment lost 3 bases, leaving 10 bases of the junction unmatched. CDR3 sequence: CASSIGQGARGPQHF. The CDR3 nucleotides read TGTGCCAGTAGTATCGGGCAGGGGGCCCGGGGGCCCCAGCATTTT.

This rearrangement joins TRBV5-1 to TRBJ2-7; the D is unclear. The V gene lost 4 bases and the J gene lost 3 bases, with 17 bases spanning the gap. This CDR3 has 15 amino acids. From germline, CDR1 is SGHRS and CDR2 YFSETQ. CDR3 sequence: CASSPTTKPGYEQYF. CDR3 nucleotides: TGCGCCAGCAGCCCCACGACCAAACCGGGCTACGAGCAGTACTTC.

The chain employs TRBV30 and TRBJ1-6; TRBD1 might be the D (5 bases). CDR1 and CDR2 from the germline V gene are GTSNPN and SVGIG (reference sequence). Between the trimmed V and J ends, which lost 4 bases and 6 bases, there was a span of 13 bases. The CDR3 has 14 amino acids. The CDR3 sequence: CAWKAGFANSPLHF. In nucleotides, the CDR3 is TGTGCCTGGAAAGCAGGGTTTGCTAATTCACCCCTCCACTTT.

The V and J genes are TRBV18 and TRBJ2-7, with 7 nucleotides matching TRBD1. Trimming took 3 bases from V and 4 from J; bases not matched to a gene: 6. CDR3 size: 14 residues. The V gene's germline CDR1 is KGHSH and CDR2 LQKENI. CDR3 sequence: CASSPRTGKYEQYF. The CDR3 coding sequence is TGTGCCAGCTCACCTCGGACAGGAAAATACGAGCAGTACTTC.

The gene calls are TRBV28 and TRBJ2-1, with 10 bases lining up with TRBD1. The CDR3 is 15 amino acids. Germline CDR1 reads MDHEN; CDR2 reads SYDVKM. V was clipped by 3 bases and J by 7 bases; unmatched bases: 6. CDR3 sequence: CASSFPGTGANEQFF. DNA for the CDR3: TGTGCCAGCAGTTTTCCAGGGACAGGGGCAAATGAGCAGTTCTTC.

The gene calls are TRBV3-1 (or the pseudogene TRBV3-2) and TRBJ2-7; D gene unclear. Germline V gene lookup returns CDR1 LGHDT and CDR2 YNNKEL (reference sequence). The CDR3 contains 14 residues. V lost 3 bases and J lost 0, with 9 bases in between. Written as DNA, the CDR3 is TGTGCCAGCAGCCACTTACCAAGCTCCTACGAGCAGTACTTC. Translating it yields CASSHLPSSYEQYF.